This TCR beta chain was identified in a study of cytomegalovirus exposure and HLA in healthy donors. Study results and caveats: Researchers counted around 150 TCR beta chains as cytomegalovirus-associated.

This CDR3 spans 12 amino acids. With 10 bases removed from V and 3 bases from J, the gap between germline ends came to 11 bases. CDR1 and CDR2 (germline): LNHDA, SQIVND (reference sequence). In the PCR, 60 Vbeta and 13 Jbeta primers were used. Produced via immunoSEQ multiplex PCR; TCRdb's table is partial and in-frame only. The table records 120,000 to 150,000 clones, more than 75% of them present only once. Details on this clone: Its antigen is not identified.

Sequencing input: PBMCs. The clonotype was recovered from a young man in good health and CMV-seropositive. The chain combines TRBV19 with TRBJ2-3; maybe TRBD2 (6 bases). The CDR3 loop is CATGLQTDTQYF. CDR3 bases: TGTGCCACGGGACTCCAGACAGATACGCAGTATTTT. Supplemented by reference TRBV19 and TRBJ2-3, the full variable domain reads DGGITQSPKYLFRKEGQNVTLSCEQNLNHDAMYWYRQDPGQGLRLIYYSQIVNDFQKGDIAEGYSVSREKKESFPLTVTSAQKNPTAFYLCATGLQTDTQYFGPGTRLTVL.